Given below is one TCR beta chain in context. Its target is not known. The CDR3 consists of 15 residues. The sample comes from a study of OX40 agonist ivuxolimab in advanced cancers. Study-level background: Patients received ivuxolimab, an agonistic anti-OX40 (CD134) antibody. Study findings and constraints: CD4+ T cells averaged fewer expanded clones than CD8+ T cells.

Generated by immunoSEQ multiplex PCR, the TCRdb table keeps only in-frame clones and is missing some. The sample has 55,000 to 75,000 clones; more than 65% are singletons. V gene TRBV21-1 combines with J gene TRBJ2-7; TRBD1 is taken as the D call from the table, unchecked against the DNA. TRBV21-1 is a listed pseudogene. The TCR originated in an adult with an advanced solid tumor such as melanoma, head and neck, liver or kidney cancer. Material: CD4+ or CD8+ T cells sorted from blood, obtained in a trial of the OX40 agonist ivuxolimab. CDR3 in amino acids: CASSKERQGDYEQYF. Written as DNA, the CDR3 is TGTGCCAGCAGCAAAGAACGACAGGGGGACTACGAGCAGTACTTC.